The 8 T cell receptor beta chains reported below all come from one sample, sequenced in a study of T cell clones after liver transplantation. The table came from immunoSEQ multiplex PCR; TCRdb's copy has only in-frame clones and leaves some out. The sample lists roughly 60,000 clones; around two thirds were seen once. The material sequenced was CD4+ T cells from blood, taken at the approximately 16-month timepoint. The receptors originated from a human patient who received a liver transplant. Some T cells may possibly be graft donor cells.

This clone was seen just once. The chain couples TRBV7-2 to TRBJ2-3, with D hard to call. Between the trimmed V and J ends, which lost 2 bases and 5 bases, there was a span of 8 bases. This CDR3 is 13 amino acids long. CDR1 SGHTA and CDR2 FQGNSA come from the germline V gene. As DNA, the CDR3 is TGTGCCAGCAGCTTAACACCAGTAGATACGCAGTATTTT. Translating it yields CASSLTPVDTQYF.

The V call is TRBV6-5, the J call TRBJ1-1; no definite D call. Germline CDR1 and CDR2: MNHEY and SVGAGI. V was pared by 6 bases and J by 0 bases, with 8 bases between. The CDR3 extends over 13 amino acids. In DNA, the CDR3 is TGTGCCAGCAGGATCGACATGAACACTGAAGCTTTCTTT. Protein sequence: CASRIDMNTEAFF.

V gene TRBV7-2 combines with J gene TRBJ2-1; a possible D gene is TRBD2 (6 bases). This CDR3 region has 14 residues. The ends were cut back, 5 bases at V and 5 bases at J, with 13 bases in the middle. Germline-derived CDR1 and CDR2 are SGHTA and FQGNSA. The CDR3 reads CASSDGTSNNEQFF. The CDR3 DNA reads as TGTGCCAGCAGCGACGGGACTTCTAACAATGAGCAGTTCTTC.

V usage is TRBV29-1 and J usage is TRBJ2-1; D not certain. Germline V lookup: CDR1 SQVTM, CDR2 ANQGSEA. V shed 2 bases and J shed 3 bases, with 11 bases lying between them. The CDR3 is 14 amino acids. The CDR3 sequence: CSVEHTRNYNEQFF. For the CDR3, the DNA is TGCAGCGTTGAACATACCAGGAACTACAATGAGCAGTTCTTC.

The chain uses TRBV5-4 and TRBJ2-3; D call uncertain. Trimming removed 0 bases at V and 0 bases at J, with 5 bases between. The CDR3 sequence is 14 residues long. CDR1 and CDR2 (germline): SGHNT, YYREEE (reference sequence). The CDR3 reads CASSLDWSTDTQYF. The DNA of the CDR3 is TGTGCCAGCAGCTTGGATTGGAGCACAGATACGCAGTATTTT.

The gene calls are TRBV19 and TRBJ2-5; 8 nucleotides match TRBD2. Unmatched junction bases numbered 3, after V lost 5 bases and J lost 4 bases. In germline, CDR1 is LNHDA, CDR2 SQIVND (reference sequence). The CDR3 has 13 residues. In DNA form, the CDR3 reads TGTGCCAGTAGTTCCGGGGGGGTAGAGACCCAGTACTTC. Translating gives CASSSGGVETQYF. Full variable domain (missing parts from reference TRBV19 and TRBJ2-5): DGGITQSPKYLFRKEGQNVTLSCEQNLNHDAMYWYRQDPGQGLRLIYYSQIVNDFQKGDIAEGYSVSREKKESFPLTVTSAQKNPTAFYLCASSSGGVETQYFGPGTRLLVL.

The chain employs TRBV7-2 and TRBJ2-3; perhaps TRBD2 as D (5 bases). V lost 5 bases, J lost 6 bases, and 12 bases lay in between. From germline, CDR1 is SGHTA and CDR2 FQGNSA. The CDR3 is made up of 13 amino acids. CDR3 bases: TGTGCCAGCAGCACCGCGAGGGCCGATACGCAGTATTTT. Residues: CASSTARADTQYF.

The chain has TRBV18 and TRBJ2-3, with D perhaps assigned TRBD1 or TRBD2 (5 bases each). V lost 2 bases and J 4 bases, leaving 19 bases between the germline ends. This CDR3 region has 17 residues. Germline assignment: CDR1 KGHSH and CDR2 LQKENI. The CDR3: CASSPLGLAVGADTQYF. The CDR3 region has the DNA TGTGCCAGCTCACCATTGGGGCTAGCTGTTGGCGCAGATACGCAGTATTTT.